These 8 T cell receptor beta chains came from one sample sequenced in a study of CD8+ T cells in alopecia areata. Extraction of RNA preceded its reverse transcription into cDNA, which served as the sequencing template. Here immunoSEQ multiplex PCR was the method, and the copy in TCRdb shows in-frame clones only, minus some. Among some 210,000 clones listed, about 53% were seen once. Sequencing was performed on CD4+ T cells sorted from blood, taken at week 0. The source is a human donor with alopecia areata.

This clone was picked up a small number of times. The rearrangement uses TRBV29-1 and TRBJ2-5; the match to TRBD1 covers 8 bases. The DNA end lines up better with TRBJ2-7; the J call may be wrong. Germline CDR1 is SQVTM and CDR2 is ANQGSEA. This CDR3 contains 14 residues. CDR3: CSVEAGGLSYEQYF. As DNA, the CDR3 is TGCAGCGTTGAGGCAGGGGGCTTGTCCTACGAGCAGTACTTC.

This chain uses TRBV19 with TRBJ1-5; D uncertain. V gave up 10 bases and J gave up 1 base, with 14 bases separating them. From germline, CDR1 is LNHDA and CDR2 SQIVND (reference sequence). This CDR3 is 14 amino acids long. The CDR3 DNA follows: TGTGCCACTGGGATGGACCGAAGCAATCAGCCCCAGCATTTT. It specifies CATGMDRSNQPQHF.

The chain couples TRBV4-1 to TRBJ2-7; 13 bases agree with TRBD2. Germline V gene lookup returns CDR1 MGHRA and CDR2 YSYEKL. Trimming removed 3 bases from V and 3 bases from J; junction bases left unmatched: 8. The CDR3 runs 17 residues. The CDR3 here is CASSQDPGLAGFYEQYF. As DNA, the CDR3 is TGCGCCAGCAGCCAGGATCCGGGACTAGCGGGATTCTACGAGCAGTACTTC.

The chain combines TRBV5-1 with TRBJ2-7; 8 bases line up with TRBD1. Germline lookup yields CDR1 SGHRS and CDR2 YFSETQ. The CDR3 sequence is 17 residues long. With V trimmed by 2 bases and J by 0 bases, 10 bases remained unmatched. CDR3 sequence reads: CASSFGQGDPRSYEQYF. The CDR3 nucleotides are TGCGCCAGCAGCTTTGGACAGGGTGATCCTCGCTCCTACGAGCAGTACTTC.

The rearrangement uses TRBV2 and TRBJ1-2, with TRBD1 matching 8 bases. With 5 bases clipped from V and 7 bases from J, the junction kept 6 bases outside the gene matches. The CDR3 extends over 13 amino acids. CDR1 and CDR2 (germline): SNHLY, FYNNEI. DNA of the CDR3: TGTGCCAGCAGTTTAGACAGGGGTCGTGGCTACACCTTC. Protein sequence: CASSLDRGRGYTF. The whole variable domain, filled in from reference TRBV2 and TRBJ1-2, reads EPEVTQTPSHQVTQMGQEVILRCVPISNHLYFYWYRQILGQKVEFLVSFYNNEISEKSEIFDDQFSVERPDGSNFTLKIRSTKLEDSAMYFCASSLDRGRGYTFGSGTRLTVV.

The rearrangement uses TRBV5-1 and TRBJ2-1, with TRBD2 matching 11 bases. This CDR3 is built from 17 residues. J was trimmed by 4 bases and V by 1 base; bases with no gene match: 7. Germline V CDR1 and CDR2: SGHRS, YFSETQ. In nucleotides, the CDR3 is TGCGCCAGCAGCTTGTTGGCTAGCGGGGGGAGATACAATGAGCAGTTCTTC. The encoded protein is CASSLLASGGRYNEQFF.

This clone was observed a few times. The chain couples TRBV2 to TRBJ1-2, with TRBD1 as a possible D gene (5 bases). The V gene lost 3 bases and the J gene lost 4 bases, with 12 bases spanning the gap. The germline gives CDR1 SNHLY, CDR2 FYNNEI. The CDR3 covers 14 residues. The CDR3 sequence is CASSDLPGVYGYTF. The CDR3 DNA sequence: TGTGCCAGCAGTGATCTACCGGGGGTCTATGGCTACACCTTC. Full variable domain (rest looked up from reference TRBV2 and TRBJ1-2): EPEVTQTPSHQVTQMGQEVILRCVPISNHLYFYWYRQILGQKVEFLVSFYNNEISEKSEIFDDQFSVERPDGSNFTLKIRSTKLEDSAMYFCASSDLPGVYGYTFGSGTRLTVV.

The chain's CDR3 is CASSLVLAGTYEQYF. The CDR3 DNA reads TGTGCCAGCAGCTTAGTACTAGCGGGGACCTACGAGCAGTACTTC. The genes are TRBV7-9 and TRBJ2-7, with 10 bases identical to TRBD2. V trimming: 1 base; J trimming: 2 bases; junction bases outside the gene matches: 2. Germline lookup yields CDR1 SEHNR and CDR2 FQNEAQ (reference sequence). The CDR3 length is 15 residues.